This T cell receptor (beta chain) emerged from a study of blood T cells in healthy people across ages. Donors each provided about 10 milliliters of peripheral blood. This clonotype was seen many times. Through a sample-barcoded 5' primer and a J-beta primer mix, a second PCR was run for roughly 6 to 12 cycles. One entry per CDR3 protein results from TCRdb running MiXCR on the 5' RACE reads. Among 750,000 to 950,000 distinct CDR3 sequences, 25% to 35% were seen once, and the ten largest hold around 9.6%. These data also formed part of another study, on T cells of mothers and their children. This second study says: For each mother, over 10 million TCR beta CDR3 reads were obtained, and for each child, 2.5 million to 3 million.

The sample taken for sequencing was blood. The receptor was derived from a woman aged 40-49 years in good health.

The CDR3: CASSQDPLAREQYF. CDR3 DNA sequence: TGCGCCAGCAGCCAAGATCCACTAGCTCGCGAGCAGTACTTC. The rearrangement links TRBV4-1 to TRBJ2-7, with a tentative D call TRBD2 (6 bases). The V and J ends lost 0 bases and 6 bases respectively, with 12 bases between them. Germline V lookup: CDR1 MGHRA, CDR2 YSYEKL. The CDR3 is 14 residues long.